These 12 T cell receptor beta chains came from one sample sequenced in a study of shared clonotypes between healthy human individuals. Using immunoSEQ multiplex PCR, the repertoire was profiled, and TCRdb retains in-frame clones only, with some absent. Among approximately 530,000 clones listed, 90% to 97% were seen once. Input material: naive CD4+ T cells sorted from blood. Specified subset: CD45RA+ positively selected. The source is a woman in her twenties or thirties in good health.

The gene calls are TRBV5-1 and TRBJ1-5; maybe TRBD1 (5 bases). Germline CDR1 SGHRS, CDR2 YFSETQ. This CDR3 is built from 14 residues. Between the trimmed V and J ends, which lost 0 bases and 7 bases, there was a span of 11 bases. CDR3 DNA: TGCGCCAGCAGCTTGGTTCAGGGAGGACAGCCCCAGCATTTT. This encodes CASSLVQGGQPQHF.

This rearrangement joins TRBV19 to TRBJ1-3, with D hard to call. Germline CDR1 is LNHDA and CDR2 is SQIVND (reference sequence). The V end was cut by 4 bases, the J end by 0 bases, with 10 bases between. CDR3 length: 15 amino acids. For the CDR3, the DNA is TGTGCCAGTAGTACCCGACGGTCCTCTGGAAACACCATATATTTT. Its protein product is CASSTRRSSGNTIYF.

This clone was observed a single time. CDR3 nucleotide sequence: TGTGCCAGCAACGGTCTGGGCAGGGGCTATGGCTACACCTTC. This sequence encodes CASNGLGRGYGYTF. The gene calls are TRBV28 and TRBJ1-2; tentative D call: TRBD1 (6 bases). Trimming stripped 7 bases from V and 4 bases from J, with 16 bases between. This CDR3 is built from 14 residues. Germline V gives CDR1 MDHEN, CDR2 SYDVKM.

The rearrangement joins TRBV28 to TRBJ1-2; 10 positions match TRBD1. CDR1 is MDHEN, CDR2 SYDVKM, per germline. The V gene end was trimmed by 5 bases and the J gene end by 1 base; junction bases not matched to a gene: 13. The CDR3 sequence is 18 residues long. The CDR3 DNA reads as TGTGCCAGCAGTGCCGGCCGGGACAGGGGACGCCTTAACTATGGCTACACCTTC. The encoded protein is CASSAGRDRGRLNYGYTF.

This clone occurred a few times. The chain has TRBV28 and TRBJ1-5, with 9 bases lining up with TRBD1. Germline-derived CDR1 and CDR2 are MDHEN and SYDVKM. V gave up 3 bases and J gave up 6 bases; unmatched junction bases: 9. The length of the CDR3 is 16 residues. The CDR3 region has the DNA TGTGCCAGCAGTTTTGGGACAGGGAAGGTCAGTCAGCCCCAGCATTTT. Translation: CASSFGTGKVSQPQHF.

The V call is TRBV6-4, the J call TRBJ2-3; the match to TRBD2 covers 9 bases. The CDR3 is 14 amino acids. CDR1 and CDR2 from the germline V gene are MRHNA and SNTAGT. V lost 5 bases, J lost 4 bases, and 4 bases stayed unmatched. The CDR3 region has the DNA TGTGCCAGCAGTACCGTAGCGGGGGCAGATACGCAGTATTTT. It yields the protein CASSTVAGADTQYF.

The chain employs TRBV5-1 and TRBJ2-6; D ambiguous. The germline V and J ends were trimmed by 5 bases and 2 bases, with 8 bases remaining between them. This CDR3 contains 14 residues. The germline gives CDR1 SGHRS, CDR2 YFSETQ. CDR3 amino acids: CASSLRPGANVLTF. The CDR3 nucleotides are TGCGCCAGCAGTTTACGGCCTGGGGCCAACGTCCTGACTTTC.

The chain is built from TRBV18 and TRBJ2-7; possibly TRBD1 for D (5 bases). CDR1 and CDR2 (germline): KGHSH, LQKENI. The ends were cut back, 1 base at V and 4 bases at J, with 14 bases in the middle. This CDR3 is built from 15 residues. The CDR3 bases are TGTGCCAGCTCACCACAGGGTGGCGGACAATACGAGCAGTACTTC. It encodes CASSPQGGGQYEQYF. Variable domain in full (rest from reference TRBV18 and TRBJ2-7): NAGVMQNPRHLVRRRGQEARLRCSPMKGHSHVYWYRQLPEEGLKFMVYLQKENIIDESGMPKERFSAEFPKEGPSILRIQQVVRGDSAAYFCASSPQGGGQYEQYFGPGTRLTVT.

The chain recombines TRBV19 with TRBJ1-5, with D unresolved. The CDR3 contains 12 residues. CDR1 and CDR2 (germline): LNHDA, SQIVND (reference sequence). V lost 3 bases and J lost 9, with 9 bases in between. Written as DNA, the CDR3 is TGTGCCAGTAGTATTAGTGACTTGCCCCAGCATTTT. Protein sequence: CASSISDLPQHF.

The chain joins TRBV28 to TRBJ2-5; TRBD1 matches at 8 bases. The DNA end favors TRBJ2-7, so the J call may be wrong. CDR1 is MDHEN, CDR2 SYDVKM, per germline. The CDR3 loop spans 17 amino acids. CDR3 region: CASSRFGWGQVDYEQYF. The CDR3 nucleotides read TGTGCCAGCAGTCGTTTCGGGTGGGGACAGGTCGACTACGAGCAGTACTTC.

The chain uses TRBV10-2 and TRBJ2-7; TRBD2 agrees at 9 bases. Trimming cost V 2 bases and J 4 bases; bases outside gene matches: 0. The CDR3 has 13 residues. Germline-derived CDR1 and CDR2 are WSHSY and SAAADI. The chain's CDR3 is CASSESGRYEQYF. DNA of the CDR3: TGCGCCAGCAGTGAGAGCGGGAGGTACGAGCAGTACTTC.

About this clone itself: The sample has other DNA sequences that encode this CDR3 too. The V call is TRBV19, the J call TRBJ2-5; the D is unclear. This CDR3 is built from 14 residues. In germline, CDR1 is LNHDA, CDR2 SQIVND (reference sequence). Trimming pared 3 bases from V and 5 bases from J, leaving 13 bases between. The DNA for the CDR3 is TGTGCCAGTAGTATTGGCCTGGCCGGGGAGACCCAGTACTTC. This translates into CASSIGLAGETQYF.